These T cell receptor beta chains were read from a single sample in a study of regulatory T cells in long-lasting Graves disease. One entry per CDR3 protein results from TCRdb running MiXCR on the multiplex PCR reads. There are more than 350,000 distinct CDR3 sequences in the sample; 21% occur only once, and roughly an eighth lies in the top ten. The sample here was peripheral blood mononuclear cells (PBMCs), taken when the disease was refractory, from a patient treated with antithyroid drugs. All receptors come from a female donor with Graves disease. The CDR3 runs from the conserved cysteine through the conserved F or W. D genes are given only for firm matches. Clone size is not always given. Where it is, it says once, few, many or a class for expanded clones.

clone size,D gene,J gene,V gene,CDR3 length,CDR3 protein,CDR3 DNA
few,.,TRBJ1-5,TRBV15,13,CATSRRGDQPQHF,TGTGCCACCAGCAGGCGGGGGGATCAGCCCCAGCATTTT
.,TRBD1,TRBJ1-1,TRBV4-1,17,CASSQQGQGPSSTEAFF,TGCGCCAGCAGCCAACAAGGACAGGGGCCCTCATCCACTGAAGCTTTCTTT
few,TRBD1,TRBJ2-1,TRBV5-5,15,CASSPGQSSYNEQFF,TGTGCCAGCAGCCCGGGACAGAGCTCCTACAATGAGCAGTTCTTC
.,TRBD2,TRBJ2-2,TRBV18,17,CASSPPGLAGGAGELFF,TGTGCCAGCTCACCACCTGGACTAGCGGGAGGCGCCGGGGAGCTGTTTTTT
.,TRBD1,TRBJ2-2,TRBV18,14,CASSPWDSTGELFF,TGTGCCAGCTCACCGTGGGACAGTACCGGGGAGCTGTTTTTT
many,TRBD1,TRBJ2-7,TRBV5-1,14,CASSDRQGWREQYF,TGCGCCAGCAGCGATCGACAGGGTTGGCGCGAGCAGTACTTC
.,.,TRBJ2-2,TRBV6-5,15,CASSYADSVTGELFF,TGTGCCAGCAGTTACGCGGACAGTGTGACCGGGGAGCTGTTTTTT
.,TRBD1,TRBJ1-6,TRBV14,15,CASSPEGQGNSPLHF,TGTGCCAGCAGCCCTGAGGGACAGGGCAATTCACCCCTCCACTTT
many,.,TRBJ1-1,TRBV30,12,CAWSAANTEAFF,TGTGCCTGGAGTGCAGCAAACACTGAAGCTTTCTTT
many,TRBD1,TRBJ1-1,TRBV30,14,CAWSGTGFNTEAFF,TGTGCCTGGAGTGGGACAGGGTTTAACACTGAAGCTTTCTTT
many,TRBD2,TRBJ2-7,TRBV20-1,17,CSAPKGGLAGYSYEQYF,TGCAGTGCACCTAAGGGGGGACTAGCGGGGTACTCCTACGAGCAGTACTTC